Presented here are 21 T cell receptor beta chains from one specimen sequenced in a study of T cell responses to AZD1222 COVID-19 vaccine. The table came from immunoSEQ multiplex PCR; TCRdb's copy has only in-frame clones and leaves some out. The sample lists some 120,000 clones; 88% were seen once. The material was peripheral blood, obtained 28 days after the second AZD1222 dose. These receptors all come from an adult who received the AZD1222 COVID-19 vaccine.

V and J are TRBV10-3 and TRBJ2-7; D not certain. From germline, CDR1 is ENHRY and CDR2 SYGVKD. Trimming shortened V by 3 bases and J by 0 bases, and 9 bases separated the two germline ends. The length of the CDR3 is 14 residues. The CDR3, as DNA: TGTGCCATCAGTGAATCACAAATCTCCTACGAGCAGTACTTC. The encoded protein is CAISESQISYEQYF.

The rearrangement uses TRBV18 and TRBJ2-7; 9 nucleotides align to TRBD1. Germline V lookup: CDR1 KGHSH, CDR2 LQKENI. CDR3 length: 13 amino acids. The V and J ends lost 2 bases and 5 bases, in that order; junction bases with no gene match: 1. CDR3 DNA sequence: TGTGCCAGCTCACCAGGGACAGGGAACGAGCAGTACTTC. Residues: CASSPGTGNEQYF.

The chain is built from TRBV6-5 and TRBJ1-5; possible D gene TRBD1, 6 bases. The CDR3 is made up of 14 amino acids. Germline V lookup: CDR1 MNHEY, CDR2 SVGAGI. V gave up 6 bases and J gave up 7 bases, with 16 bases separating them. In nucleotides, the CDR3 is TGTGCCAGCAGGGGGGCAGGGGACTTCCAGCCCCAGCATTTT. The encoded protein is CASRGAGDFQPQHF.

This clone was seen just once. The J gene is TRBJ2-2, the V gene TRBV4-1; 8 bases are shared with TRBD1. This CDR3 is built from 16 residues. The V segment lost 2 bases and the J segment 7 bases; nucleotides outside the gene matches: 9. Germline CDR1 reads MGHRA; CDR2 reads YSYEKL. The CDR3 spells CASSQRDRGLIGELFF. The CDR3 bases are TGCGCCAGCAGCCAACGTGACAGGGGCCTAATCGGGGAGCTGTTTTTT.

The rearrangement uses TRBV30 and TRBJ1-1; D gene unclear. This CDR3 contains 14 residues. Trimming took 3 bases from V and 5 from J, leaving 16 bases between them. Germline CDR1 and CDR2: GTSNPN and SVGIG (reference sequence). CDR3 nucleotide sequence: TGTGCCTGGAGCCTAGCGGGGAGTGAGACTGAAGCTTTCTTT. This encodes CAWSLAGSETEAFF. Full variable domain (missing parts from reference TRBV30 and TRBJ1-1): SQTIHQWPATLVQPVGSPLSLECTVEGTSNPNLYWYRQAAGRGLQLLFYSVGIGQISSEVPQNLSASRPQDRQFILSSKKLLLSDSGFYLCAWSLAGSETEAFFGQGTRLTVV.

CDR3 protein: CASSLTSAFNEKLFF. The CDR3 coding sequence is TGTGCCAGCAGCCTTACTTCAGCCTTCAATGAAAAACTGTTTTTT. The chain carries TRBV3-1 (or the pseudogene TRBV3-2) and TRBJ1-4; D remains unclear. Trimming pared 4 bases from V and 5 bases from J, leaving 14 bases between. This CDR3 comprises 15 residues. The germline V gene encodes CDR1 LGHDT and CDR2 YNNKEL (reference sequence).

The chain recombines TRBV4-3 with TRBJ1-3; D gene uncertain. V shed 0 bases and J shed 0 bases, with 6 bases lying between them. Looked up from germline, CDR1 is LGHNA and CDR2 is YSLEER. CDR3 length: 15 amino acids. The CDR3 nucleotides are TGCGCCAGCAGCCAAGATATCAACTCTGGAAACACCATATATTTT. Amino acids: CASSQDINSGNTIYF.

This clone was picked up one time. The genes are TRBV7-3 and TRBJ1-2; D remains unclear. This CDR3 is built from 13 residues. The V gene's germline CDR1 is SGHTA and CDR2 FQGTGA. Trimming stripped 1 base from V and 4 bases from J, with 7 bases between. The CDR3 is CASSLNPSYGYTF. The CDR3 coding sequence is TGTGCCAGCAGCTTAAACCCCAGCTATGGCTACACCTTC.

This clone appeared a single time. The chain links TRBV6-2 or TRBV6-3 to TRBJ2-1; no clear D gene. The V gene's germline CDR1 is MNHEY and CDR2 SVGEGT. The CDR3 extends over 15 amino acids. V lost 2 bases to trimming and J lost 3 bases, with 11 bases between them. This chain's CDR3 is CASSYEVQFYNEQFF. In nucleotides, the CDR3 is TGTGCCAGCAGTTACGAAGTGCAGTTCTACAATGAGCAGTTCTTC.

CDR3 in DNA: TGTGCCAGCAGCCAAGACGGGAATCAGCCCCAGCATTTT. It yields the protein CASSQDGNQPQHF. V and J are TRBV3-1 (or the pseudogene TRBV3-2) and TRBJ1-5; the D is unclear. The germline gives CDR1 LGHDT, CDR2 YNNKEL (reference sequence). Trimming cost V 0 bases and J 4 bases, with 4 bases left between them. CDR3 length: 13 amino acids.

The CDR3 sequence is CASGLAPGWGVISNYGYTF. The CDR3 nucleotides read TGTGCTAGTGGTTTGGCACCAGGATGGGGCGTTATCTCTAACTATGGCTACACCTTC. This sequence joins TRBV12-5 and TRBJ1-2; D perhaps matches TRBD1 (5 bases). Per the germline V gene, CDR1 is LGHNT and CDR2 is FRNRAP. The CDR3 spans 19 residues. V dropped 1 base and J dropped 0 bases, with 21 bases sitting between them.

V and J are TRBV6-1 and TRBJ2-4, with 8 nucleotides matching TRBD2. The length of the CDR3 is 13 residues. The junction had 8 bases not matched to a gene; V was cut back by 10 bases and J by 6 bases. Germline V lookup: CDR1 MNHNS, CDR2 SASEGT. In DNA, the CDR3 is TGTGCCATTAGGGCCCGGGAGGGAAACATTCAGTACTTC. Protein sequence: CAIRAREGNIQYF.

CDR3 protein: CASSLVRWGVAKNIQYF. The CDR3 region has the DNA TGTGCCAGCAGCTTAGTCAGGTGGGGGGTAGCCAAAAACATTCAGTACTTC. The genes are TRBV7-8 and TRBJ2-4, with D perhaps TRBD2 (6 bases). The CDR3 length is 17 residues. The V gene lost 1 base and the J gene lost 0 bases, with 13 bases spanning the gap. Germline CDR1 and CDR2: SGHVS and FQNEAQ.

The gene calls are TRBV19 and TRBJ1-6, with a possible D match to TRBD1 (5 bases). CDR1 is LNHDA, CDR2 SQIVND, per germline (reference sequence). V lost 2 bases and J lost 10, with 18 bases in between. CDR3 size: 16 residues. CDR3 sequence (DNA): TGTGCCAGTAGTATATCGTTTGGGGCAGGGCGCTCACCCCTCCACTTT. Translating gives CASSISFGAGRSPLHF.

The V gene is TRBV10-2, the J gene TRBJ2-7; 9 bases align to TRBD2. Germline V CDR1 and CDR2: WSHSY, SAAADI. The CDR3 loop spans 14 amino acids. Trimming cost V 8 bases and J 3 bases; bases outside gene matches: 8. The chain's CDR3 is CASPPASGNYEQYF. The CDR3 DNA reads as TGCGCCAGCCCCCCCGCTAGCGGGAACTACGAGCAGTACTTC.

Only a few counts were recorded for this clone. The rearrangement joins TRBV5-6 to TRBJ2-1, with 7 bases fitting TRBD2. J lost 3 bases, V lost 3 bases, and 0 bases had no gene match. The CDR3 consists of 13 residues. The V gene's germline CDR1 is SGHDT and CDR2 YYEEEE. The CDR3 nucleotides are TGTGCCAGCAGCTGGGACTACTACAATGAGCAGTTCTTC. It codes for CASSWDYYNEQFF.

The chain recombines TRBV5-6 with TRBJ1-1; D gene ambiguous. Germline values: CDR1 SGHDT, CDR2 YYEEEE. The CDR3 extends over 15 amino acids. Between the trimmed V and J ends, which lost 0 bases and 3 bases, there was a span of 12 bases. As DNA, the CDR3 is TGTGCCAGCAGCTTGGGGAGGCTGTGGGACACTGAAGCTTTCTTT. This sequence encodes CASSLGRLWDTEAFF. The full variable domain, completed using reference TRBV5-6 and TRBJ1-1, is DAGVTQSPTHLIKTRGQQVTLRCSPKSGHDTVSWYQQALGQGPQFIFQYYEEEERQRGNFPDRFSGHQFPNYSSELNVNALLLGDSALYLCASSLGRLWDTEAFFGQGTRLTVV.

This rearrangement joins TRBV7-2 to TRBJ2-1, with D perhaps TRBD1 (6 bases). Germline V gives CDR1 SGHTA, CDR2 FQGNSA. The V end lost 2 bases, the J end lost 8 bases, and 10 bases lay between the germline ends. The CDR3 is made up of 13 amino acids. The CDR3 DNA is TGTGCCAGCAGCTTAATCGAGGGGGATGAGCAGTTCTTC. It yields the protein CASSLIEGDEQFF.

The chain uses TRBV4-2 and TRBJ1-1, with D hard to call. The length of the CDR3 is 14 residues. CDR1 LGHNA and CDR2 YNFKEQ come from the germline V gene. Deletions cut 2 bases from V and 1 base from J, with 8 bases between. Here the CDR3 DNA reads TGTGCCAGCAGCCAACAACAGCAGAACACTGAAGCTTTCTTT. Translation: CASSQQQQNTEAFF.

J is TRBJ2-3 and V is TRBV4-3, with D maybe TRBD2 (6 bases). Germline V lookup: CDR1 LGHNA, CDR2 YSLEER. This CDR3 is 16 amino acids long. The ends were cut back, 2 bases at V and 3 bases at J, with 15 bases in the middle. The CDR3 nucleotides read TGCGCCAGCAGCCAACCGAGAGGTGGGGGGACAGATACGCAGTATTTT. Translation gives CASSQPRGGGTDTQYF.

The V gene is TRBV3-1 (or the pseudogene TRBV3-2), the J gene TRBJ1-1; TRBD1 is a possible D gene (5 bases). Trimming took off 3 bases at V and 1 base at J, with 18 bases between the two ends. This CDR3 region has 17 residues. Germline V gene data show CDR1 as LGHDT and CDR2 as YNNKEL (reference sequence). The chain's CDR3 is CASSQLFSPQGNTEAFF. The DNA for the CDR3 is TGTGCCAGCAGCCAGTTATTTTCTCCGCAGGGGAACACTGAAGCTTTCTTT.